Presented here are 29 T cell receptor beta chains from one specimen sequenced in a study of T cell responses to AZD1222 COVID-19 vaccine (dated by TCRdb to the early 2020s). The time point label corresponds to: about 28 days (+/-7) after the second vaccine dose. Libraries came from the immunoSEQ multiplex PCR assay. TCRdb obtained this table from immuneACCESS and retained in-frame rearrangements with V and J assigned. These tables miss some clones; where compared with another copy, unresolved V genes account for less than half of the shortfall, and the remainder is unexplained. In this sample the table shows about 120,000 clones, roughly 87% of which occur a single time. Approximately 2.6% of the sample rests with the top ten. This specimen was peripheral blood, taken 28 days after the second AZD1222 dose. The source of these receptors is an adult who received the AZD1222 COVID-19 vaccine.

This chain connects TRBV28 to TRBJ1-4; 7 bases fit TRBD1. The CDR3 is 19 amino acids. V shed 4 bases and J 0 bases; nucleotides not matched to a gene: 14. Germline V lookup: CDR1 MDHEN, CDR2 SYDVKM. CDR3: CASSSKTGPEKATNEKLFF. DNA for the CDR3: TGTGCCAGCAGTTCAAAGACAGGGCCAGAAAAGGCAACTAATGAAAAACTGTTTTTT.

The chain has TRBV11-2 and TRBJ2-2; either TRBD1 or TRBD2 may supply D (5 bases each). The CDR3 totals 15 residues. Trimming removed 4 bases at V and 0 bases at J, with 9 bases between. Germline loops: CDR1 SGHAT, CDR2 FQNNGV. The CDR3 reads CASSWGRSNTGELFF. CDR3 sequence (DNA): TGTGCCAGCAGCTGGGGACGCTCGAACACCGGGGAGCTGTTTTTT.

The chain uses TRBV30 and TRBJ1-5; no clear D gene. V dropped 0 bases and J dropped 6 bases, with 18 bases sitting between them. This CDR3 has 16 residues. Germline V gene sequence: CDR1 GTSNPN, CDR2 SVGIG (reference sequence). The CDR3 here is CAWSVWSSASSQPQHF. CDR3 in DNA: TGTGCCTGGAGTGTATGGTCCTCAGCCAGTAGTCAGCCCCAGCATTTT.

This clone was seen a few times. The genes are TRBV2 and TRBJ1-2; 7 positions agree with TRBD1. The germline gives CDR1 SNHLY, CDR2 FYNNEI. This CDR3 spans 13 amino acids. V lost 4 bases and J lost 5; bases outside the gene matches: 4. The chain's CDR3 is CASSGDSQYGYTF. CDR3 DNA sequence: TGTGCCAGCAGTGGGGACAGCCAGTATGGCTACACCTTC.

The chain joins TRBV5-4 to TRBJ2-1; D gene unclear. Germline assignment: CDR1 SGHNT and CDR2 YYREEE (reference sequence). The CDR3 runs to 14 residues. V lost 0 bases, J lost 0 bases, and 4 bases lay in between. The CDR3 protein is CASSLGSSYNEQFF. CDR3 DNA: TGTGCCAGCAGCTTGGGTAGCTCCTACAATGAGCAGTTCTTC.

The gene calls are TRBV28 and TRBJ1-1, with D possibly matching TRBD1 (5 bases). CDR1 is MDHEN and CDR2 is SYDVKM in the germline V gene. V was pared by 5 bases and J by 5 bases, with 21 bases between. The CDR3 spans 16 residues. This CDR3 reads CASSPTEEGRGTEAFF. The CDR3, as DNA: TGTGCCAGCAGTCCCACAGAGGAGGGGCGCGGGACTGAAGCTTTCTTT.

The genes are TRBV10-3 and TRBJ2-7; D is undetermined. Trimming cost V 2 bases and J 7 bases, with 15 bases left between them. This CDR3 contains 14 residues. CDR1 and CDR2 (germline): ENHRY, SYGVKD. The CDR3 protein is CAISEDPATREQYF. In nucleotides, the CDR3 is TGTGCCATCAGTGAGGACCCAGCGACTCGGGAGCAGTACTTC.

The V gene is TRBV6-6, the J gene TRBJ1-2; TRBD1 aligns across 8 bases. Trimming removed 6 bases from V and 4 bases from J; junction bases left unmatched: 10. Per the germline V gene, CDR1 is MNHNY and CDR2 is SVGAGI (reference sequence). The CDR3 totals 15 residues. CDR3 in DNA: TGTGCCAGCAGCCCTGATCCGGACAGGGCCTATGGCTACACCTTC. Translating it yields CASSPDPDRAYGYTF.

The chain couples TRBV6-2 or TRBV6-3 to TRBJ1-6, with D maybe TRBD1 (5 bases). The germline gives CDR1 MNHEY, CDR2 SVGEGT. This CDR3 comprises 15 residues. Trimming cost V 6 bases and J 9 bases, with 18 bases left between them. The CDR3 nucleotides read TGTGCCAGCAGCGTTCGTCAGGGAAGTTTTTCACCCCTCCACTTT. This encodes CASSVRQGSFSPLHF.

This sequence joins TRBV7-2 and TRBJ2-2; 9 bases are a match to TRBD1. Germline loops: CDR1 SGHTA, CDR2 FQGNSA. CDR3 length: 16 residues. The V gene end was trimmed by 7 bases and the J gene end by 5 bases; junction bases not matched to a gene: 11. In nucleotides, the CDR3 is TGTGCCAGCAAATCCGGGGACAGGGTGAAAACCGGGGAGCTGTTTTTT. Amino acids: CASKSGDRVKTGELFF.

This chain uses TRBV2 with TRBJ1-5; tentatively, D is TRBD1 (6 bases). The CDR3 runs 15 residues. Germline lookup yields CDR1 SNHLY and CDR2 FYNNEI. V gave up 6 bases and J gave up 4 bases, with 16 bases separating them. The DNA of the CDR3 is TGTGCCAGCAGCCTGGGGGAGGGGGGAAATCAGCCCCAGCATTTT. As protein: CASSLGEGGNQPQHF.

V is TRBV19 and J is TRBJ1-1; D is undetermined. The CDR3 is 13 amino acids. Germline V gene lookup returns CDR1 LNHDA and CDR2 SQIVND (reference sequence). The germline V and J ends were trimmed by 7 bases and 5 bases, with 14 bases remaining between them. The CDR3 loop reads CASTADPGTEAFF. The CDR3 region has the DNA TGTGCCAGTACCGCGGACCCGGGTACTGAAGCTTTCTTT.

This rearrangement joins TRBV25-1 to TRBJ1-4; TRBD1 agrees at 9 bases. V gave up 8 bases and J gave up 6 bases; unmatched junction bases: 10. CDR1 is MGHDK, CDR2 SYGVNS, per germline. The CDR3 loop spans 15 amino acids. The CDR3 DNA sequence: TGTGCCAGCGAGGGCCCGGGACAGGGTTATGAAAAACTGTTTTTT. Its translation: CASEGPGQGYEKLFF.

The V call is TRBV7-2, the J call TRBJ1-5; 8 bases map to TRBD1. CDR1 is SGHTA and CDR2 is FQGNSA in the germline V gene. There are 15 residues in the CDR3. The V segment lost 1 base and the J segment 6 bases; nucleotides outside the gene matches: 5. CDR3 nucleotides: TGTGCCAGCAGCTTAGGGCAGGGGGCGAGTCAGCCCCAGCATTTT. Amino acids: CASSLGQGASQPQHF.

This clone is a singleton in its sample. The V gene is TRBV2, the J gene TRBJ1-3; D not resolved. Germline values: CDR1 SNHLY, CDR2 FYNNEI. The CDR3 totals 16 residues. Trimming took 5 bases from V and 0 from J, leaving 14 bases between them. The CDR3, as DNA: TGTGCCAGCAGTTTAACGAGACAAAACTCTGGAAACACCATATATTTT. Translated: CASSLTRQNSGNTIYF.

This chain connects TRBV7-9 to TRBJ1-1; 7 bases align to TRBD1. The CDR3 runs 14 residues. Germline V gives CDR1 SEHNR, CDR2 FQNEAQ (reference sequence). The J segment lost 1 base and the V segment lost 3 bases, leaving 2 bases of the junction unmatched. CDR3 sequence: CASSLGTENTEAFF. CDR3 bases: TGTGCCAGCAGCTTGGGGACAGAGAACACTGAAGCTTTCTTT. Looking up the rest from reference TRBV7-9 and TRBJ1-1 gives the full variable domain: DTGVSQNPRHKITKRGQNVTFRCDPISEHNRLYWYRQTLGQGPEFLTYFQNEAQLEKSRLLSDRFSAERPKGSFSTLEIQRTEQGDSAMYLCASSLGTENTEAFFGQGTRLTVV.

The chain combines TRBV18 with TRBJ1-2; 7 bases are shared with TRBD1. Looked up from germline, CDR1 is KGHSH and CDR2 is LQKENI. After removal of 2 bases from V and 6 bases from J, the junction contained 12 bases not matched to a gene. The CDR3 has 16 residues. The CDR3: CASSPRTGARGDGYTF. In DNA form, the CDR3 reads TGTGCCAGCTCACCAAGAACAGGGGCACGGGGGGATGGCTACACCTTC. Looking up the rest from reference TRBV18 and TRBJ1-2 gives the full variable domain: NAGVMQNPRHLVRRRGQEARLRCSPMKGHSHVYWYRQLPEEGLKFMVYLQKENIIDESGMPKERFSAEFPKEGPSILRIQQVVRGDSAAYFCASSPRTGARGDGYTFGSGTRLTVV.

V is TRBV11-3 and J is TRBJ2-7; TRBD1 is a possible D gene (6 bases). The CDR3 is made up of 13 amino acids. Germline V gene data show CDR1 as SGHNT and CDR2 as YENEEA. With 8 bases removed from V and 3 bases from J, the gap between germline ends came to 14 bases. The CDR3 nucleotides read TGTGCCAGCCCAAGTACAGGGAGCTACGAGCAGTACTTC. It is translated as CASPSTGSYEQYF.

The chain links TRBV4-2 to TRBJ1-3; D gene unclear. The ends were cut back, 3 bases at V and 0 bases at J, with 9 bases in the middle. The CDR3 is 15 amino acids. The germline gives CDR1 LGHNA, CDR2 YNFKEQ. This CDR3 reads CASSHGGDSGNTIYF. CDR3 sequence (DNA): TGTGCCAGCAGCCATGGCGGGGACTCTGGAAACACCATATATTTT.

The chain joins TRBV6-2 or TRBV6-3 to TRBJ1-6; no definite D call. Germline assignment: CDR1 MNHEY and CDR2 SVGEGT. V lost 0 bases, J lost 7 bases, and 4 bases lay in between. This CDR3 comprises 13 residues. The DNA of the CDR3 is TGTGCCAGCAGTTACTCGAGAAATTCACCCCTCCACTTT. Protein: CASSYSRNSPLHF.

The CDR3 region is CSVVDRGRTDTQYF. CDR3 nucleotides: TGCAGCGTAGTTGACAGGGGGCGCACAGATACGCAGTATTTT. The chain links TRBV29-1 to TRBJ2-3; 10 bases are shared with TRBD1. There are 14 residues in the CDR3. J lost 1 base, V lost 6 bases, and 4 bases had no gene match. Germline V gene data show CDR1 as SQVTM and CDR2 as ANQGSEA.

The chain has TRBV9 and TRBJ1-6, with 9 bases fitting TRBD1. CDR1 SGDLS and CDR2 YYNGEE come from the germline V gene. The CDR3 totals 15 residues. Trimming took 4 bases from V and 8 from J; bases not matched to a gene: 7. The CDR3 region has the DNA TGTGCCAGCAGCAAATGGACAGGGGAGCATTCACCCCTCCACTTT. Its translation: CASSKWTGEHSPLHF.

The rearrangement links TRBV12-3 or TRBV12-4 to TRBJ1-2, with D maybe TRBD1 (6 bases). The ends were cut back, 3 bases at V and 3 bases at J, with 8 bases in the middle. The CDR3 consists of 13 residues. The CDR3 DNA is TGTGCCAGCAGTTTCCAGGGGTACTATGGCTACACCTTC. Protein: CASSFQGYYGYTF.

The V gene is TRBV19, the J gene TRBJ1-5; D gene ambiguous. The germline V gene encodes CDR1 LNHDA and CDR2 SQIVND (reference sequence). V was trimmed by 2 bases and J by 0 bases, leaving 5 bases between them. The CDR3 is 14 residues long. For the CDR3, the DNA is TGTGCCAGTAGTATAACAAATAGCAATCAGCCCCAGCATTTT. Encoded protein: CASSITNSNQPQHF. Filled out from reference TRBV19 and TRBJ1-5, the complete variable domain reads DGGITQSPKYLFRKEGQNVTLSCEQNLNHDAMYWYRQDPGQGLRLIYYSQIVNDFQKGDIAEGYSVSREKKESFPLTVTSAQKNPTAFYLCASSITNSNQPQHFGDGTRLSIL.

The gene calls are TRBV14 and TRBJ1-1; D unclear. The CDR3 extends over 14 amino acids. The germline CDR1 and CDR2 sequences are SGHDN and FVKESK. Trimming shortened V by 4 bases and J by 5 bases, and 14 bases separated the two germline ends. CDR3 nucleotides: TGTGCCAGCAGCCCTAAACCTCGAGGAACTGAAGCTTTCTTT. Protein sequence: CASSPKPRGTEAFF. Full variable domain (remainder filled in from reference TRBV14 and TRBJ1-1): EAGVTQFPSHSVIEKGQTVTLRCDPISGHDNLYWYRRVMGKEIKFLLHFVKESKQDESGMPNNRFLAERTGGTYSTLKVQPAELEDSGVYFCASSPKPRGTEAFFGQGTRLTVV.

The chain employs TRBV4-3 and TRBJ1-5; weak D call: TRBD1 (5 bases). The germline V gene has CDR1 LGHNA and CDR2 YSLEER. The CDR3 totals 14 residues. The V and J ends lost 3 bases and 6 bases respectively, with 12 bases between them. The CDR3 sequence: CASSHLLGVQPQHF. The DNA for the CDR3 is TGCGCCAGCAGCCATCTTTTGGGGGTTCAGCCCCAGCATTTT.

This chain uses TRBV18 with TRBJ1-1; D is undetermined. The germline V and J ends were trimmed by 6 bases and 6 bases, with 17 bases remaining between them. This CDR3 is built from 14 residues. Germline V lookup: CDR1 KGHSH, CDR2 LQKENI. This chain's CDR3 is CASSHEDLNAEAFF. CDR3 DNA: TGTGCCAGCTCTCACGAGGACCTCAACGCTGAAGCTTTCTTT.

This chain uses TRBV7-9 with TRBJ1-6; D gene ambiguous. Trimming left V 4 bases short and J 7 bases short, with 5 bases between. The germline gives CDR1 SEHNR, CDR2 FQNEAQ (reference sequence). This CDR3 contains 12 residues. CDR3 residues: CASSYGNSPLHF. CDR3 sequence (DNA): TGTGCCAGCAGCTACGGGAATTCACCCCTCCACTTT.

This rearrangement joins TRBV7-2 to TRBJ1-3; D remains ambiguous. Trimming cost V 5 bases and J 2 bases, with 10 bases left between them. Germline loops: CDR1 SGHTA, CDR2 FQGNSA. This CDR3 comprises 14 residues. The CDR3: CASSPQATGNTIYF. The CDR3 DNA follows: TGTGCCAGCAGCCCTCAGGCTACTGGAAACACCATATATTTT.